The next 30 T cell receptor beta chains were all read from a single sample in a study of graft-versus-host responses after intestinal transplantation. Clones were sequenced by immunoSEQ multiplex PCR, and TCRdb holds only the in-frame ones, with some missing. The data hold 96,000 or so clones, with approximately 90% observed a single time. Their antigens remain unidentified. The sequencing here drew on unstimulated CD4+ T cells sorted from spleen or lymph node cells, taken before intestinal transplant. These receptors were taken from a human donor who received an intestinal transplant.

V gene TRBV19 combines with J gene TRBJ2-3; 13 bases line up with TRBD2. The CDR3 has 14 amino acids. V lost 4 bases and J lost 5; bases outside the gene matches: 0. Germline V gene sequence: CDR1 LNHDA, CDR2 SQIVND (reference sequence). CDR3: CASSRLAGGDTQYF. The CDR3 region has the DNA TGTGCCAGTAGTAGACTAGCGGGGGGAGATACGCAGTATTTT.

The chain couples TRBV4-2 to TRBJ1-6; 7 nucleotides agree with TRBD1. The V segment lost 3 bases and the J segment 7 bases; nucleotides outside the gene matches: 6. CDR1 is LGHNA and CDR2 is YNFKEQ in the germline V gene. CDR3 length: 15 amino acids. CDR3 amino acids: CASSQKTGSNSPLHF. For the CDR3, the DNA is TGTGCCAGCAGCCAGAAGACAGGGTCGAATTCACCCCTCCACTTT.

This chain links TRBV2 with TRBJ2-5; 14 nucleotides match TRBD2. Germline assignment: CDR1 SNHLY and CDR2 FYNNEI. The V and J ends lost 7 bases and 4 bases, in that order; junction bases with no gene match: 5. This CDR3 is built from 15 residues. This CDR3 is CASMKTSGGGETQYF. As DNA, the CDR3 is TGTGCCAGCATGAAGACTAGCGGGGGGGGAGAGACCCAGTACTTC.

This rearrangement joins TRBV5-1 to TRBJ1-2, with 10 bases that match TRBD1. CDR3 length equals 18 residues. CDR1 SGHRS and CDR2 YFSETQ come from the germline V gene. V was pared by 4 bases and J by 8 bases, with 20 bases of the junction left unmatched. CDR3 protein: CASSLTSGPGQGTRGYTF. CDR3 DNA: TGCGCCAGCAGCCTCACCTCGGGGCCGGGACAGGGGACGAGGGGCTACACCTTC.

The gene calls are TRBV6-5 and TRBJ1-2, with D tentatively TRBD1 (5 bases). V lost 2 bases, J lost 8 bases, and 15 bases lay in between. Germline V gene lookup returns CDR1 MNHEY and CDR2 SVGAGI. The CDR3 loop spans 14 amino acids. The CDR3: CASSYGGLSGGYTF. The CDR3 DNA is TGTGCCAGCAGTTACGGGGGACTGTCTGGGGGCTACACCTTC.

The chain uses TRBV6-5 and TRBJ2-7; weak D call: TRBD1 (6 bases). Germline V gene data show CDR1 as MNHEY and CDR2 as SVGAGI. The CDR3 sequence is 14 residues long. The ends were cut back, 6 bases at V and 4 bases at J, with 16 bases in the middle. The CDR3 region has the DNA TGTGCCAGCAGCCAACAGGGTAGAGCTTACGAGCAGTACTTC. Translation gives CASSQQGRAYEQYF.

CDR3 in DNA: TGTGCCTCACAAAGGACTAGAGGCAATGAGCAGTTCTTC. Translated, it gives CASQRTRGNEQFF. The chain links TRBV6-1 to TRBJ2-1, with TRBD2 identical over 7 bases. V gave up 11 bases and J gave up 6 bases; unmatched junction bases: 10. CDR3 length equals 13 residues. Germline V lookup: CDR1 MNHNS, CDR2 SASEGT.

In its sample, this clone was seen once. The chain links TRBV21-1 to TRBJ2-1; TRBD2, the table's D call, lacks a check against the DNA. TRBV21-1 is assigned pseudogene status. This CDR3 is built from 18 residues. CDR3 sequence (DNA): TGTGCCAGCAGCAAAGAAGCCGACGGCGGGAGGACATACAATGAGCAGTTCTTC. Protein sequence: CASSKEADGGRTYNEQFF.

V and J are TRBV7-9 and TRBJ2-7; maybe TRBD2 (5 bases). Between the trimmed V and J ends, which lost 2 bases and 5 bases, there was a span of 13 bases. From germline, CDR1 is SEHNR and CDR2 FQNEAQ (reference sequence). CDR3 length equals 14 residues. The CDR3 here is CASSLLLGDDEQYF. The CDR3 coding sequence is TGTGCCAGCAGCTTACTTCTGGGAGACGACGAGCAGTACTTC.

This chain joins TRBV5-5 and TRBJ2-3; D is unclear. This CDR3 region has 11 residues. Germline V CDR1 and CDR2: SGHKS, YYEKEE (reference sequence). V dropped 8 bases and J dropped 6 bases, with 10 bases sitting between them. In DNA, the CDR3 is TGTGCCAGTGAACTCTCGGATACGCAGTATTTT. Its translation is CASELSDTQYF.

The CDR3 here is CASRFTTGNNEQFF. The CDR3 DNA sequence: TGTGCCAGCAGATTTACGACAGGGAACAATGAGCAGTTCTTC. The V and J genes are TRBV6-5 and TRBJ2-1; TRBD1 matches 7 bases. The CDR3 runs 14 residues. V was clipped by 6 bases and J by 5 bases; unmatched bases: 7. Germline CDR1 reads MNHEY; CDR2 reads SVGAGI.

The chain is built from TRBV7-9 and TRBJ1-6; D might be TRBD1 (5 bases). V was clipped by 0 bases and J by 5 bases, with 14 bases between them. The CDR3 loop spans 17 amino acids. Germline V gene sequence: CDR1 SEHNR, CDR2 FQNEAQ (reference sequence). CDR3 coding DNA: TGTGCCAGCAGCTTAGCGTCAGGAGGGGCCCATAATTCACCCCTCCACTTT. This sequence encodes CASSLASGGAHNSPLHF.

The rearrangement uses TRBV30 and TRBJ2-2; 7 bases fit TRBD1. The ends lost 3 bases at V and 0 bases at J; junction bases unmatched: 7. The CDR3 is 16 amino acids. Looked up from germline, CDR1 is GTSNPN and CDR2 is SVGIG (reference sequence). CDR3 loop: CAWRGTGQTNTGELFF. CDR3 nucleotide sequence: TGTGCCTGGAGGGGGACGGGACAGACGAACACCGGGGAGCTGTTTTTT. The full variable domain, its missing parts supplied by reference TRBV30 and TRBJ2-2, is SQTIHQWPATLVQPVGSPLSLECTVEGTSNPNLYWYRQAAGRGLQLLFYSVGIGQISSEVPQNLSASRPQDRQFILSSKKLLLSDSGFYLCAWRGTGQTNTGELFFGEGSRLTVL.

CDR3 in amino acids: CASSVTGGSYNEQFF. The CDR3 region has the DNA TGCGCCAGCAGCGTTACAGGGGGCTCCTACAATGAGCAGTTCTTC. V is TRBV5-1 and J is TRBJ2-1; 8 nucleotides match TRBD1. Germline CDR1 and CDR2: SGHRS and YFSETQ. This CDR3 contains 15 residues. V was pared by 4 bases and J by 0 bases, with 3 bases of the junction left unmatched.

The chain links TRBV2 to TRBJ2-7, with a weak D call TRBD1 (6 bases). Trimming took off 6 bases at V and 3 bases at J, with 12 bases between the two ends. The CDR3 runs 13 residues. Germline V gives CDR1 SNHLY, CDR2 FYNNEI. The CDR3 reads CASSFQGLYEQYF. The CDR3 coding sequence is TGTGCCAGCAGCTTTCAGGGGCTCTACGAGCAGTACTTC. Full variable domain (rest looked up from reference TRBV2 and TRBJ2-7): EPEVTQTPSHQVTQMGQEVILRCVPISNHLYFYWYRQILGQKVEFLVSFYNNEISEKSEIFDDQFSVERPDGSNFTLKIRSTKLEDSAMYFCASSFQGLYEQYFGPGTRLTVT.

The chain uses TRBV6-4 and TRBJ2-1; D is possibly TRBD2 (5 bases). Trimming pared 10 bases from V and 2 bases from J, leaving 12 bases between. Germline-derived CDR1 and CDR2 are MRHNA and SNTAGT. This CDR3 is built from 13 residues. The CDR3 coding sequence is TGTGCCAACCGGGATGGAGCCTACAATGAGCAGTTCTTC. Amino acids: CANRDGAYNEQFF.

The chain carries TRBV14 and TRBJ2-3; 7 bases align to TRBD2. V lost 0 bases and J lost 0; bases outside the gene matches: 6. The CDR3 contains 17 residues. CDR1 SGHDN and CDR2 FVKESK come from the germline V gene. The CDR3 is CASSQEYWRESTDTQYF. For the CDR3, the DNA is TGTGCCAGCAGCCAAGAGTATTGGCGGGAGAGCACAGATACGCAGTATTTT.

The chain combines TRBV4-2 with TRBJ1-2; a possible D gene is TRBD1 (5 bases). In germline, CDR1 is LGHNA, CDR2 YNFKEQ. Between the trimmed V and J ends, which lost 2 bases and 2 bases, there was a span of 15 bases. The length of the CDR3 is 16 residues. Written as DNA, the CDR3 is TGTGCCAGCAGCCAAACTCCCCTCCAGGGAAACTATGGCTACACCTTC. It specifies CASSQTPLQGNYGYTF.

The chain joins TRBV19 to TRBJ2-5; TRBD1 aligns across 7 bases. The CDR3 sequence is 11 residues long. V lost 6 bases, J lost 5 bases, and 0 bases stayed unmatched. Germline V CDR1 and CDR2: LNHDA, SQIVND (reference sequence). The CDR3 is CASRTGETQYF. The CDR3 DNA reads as TGTGCCAGTAGGACAGGGGAGACCCAGTACTTC.

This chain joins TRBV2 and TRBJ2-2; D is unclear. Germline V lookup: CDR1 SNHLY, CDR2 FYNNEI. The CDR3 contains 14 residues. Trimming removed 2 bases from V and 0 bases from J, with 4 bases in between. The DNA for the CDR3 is TGTGCCAGCAGTGAACAGGCGAACACCGGGGAGCTGTTTTTT. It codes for CASSEQANTGELFF.

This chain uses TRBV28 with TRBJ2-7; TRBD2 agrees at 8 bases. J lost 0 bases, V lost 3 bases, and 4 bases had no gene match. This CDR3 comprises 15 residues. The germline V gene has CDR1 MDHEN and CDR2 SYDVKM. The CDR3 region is CASSLVTSVSYEQYF. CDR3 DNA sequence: TGTGCCAGCAGTTTGGTGACTAGCGTCTCCTACGAGCAGTACTTC.

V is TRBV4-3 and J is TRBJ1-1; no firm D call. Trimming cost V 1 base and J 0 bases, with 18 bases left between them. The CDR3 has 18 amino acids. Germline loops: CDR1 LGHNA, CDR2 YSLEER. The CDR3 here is CASSQGRGRLGMNTEAFF. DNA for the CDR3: TGCGCCAGCAGCCAAGGCCGGGGAAGGCTCGGGATGAACACTGAAGCTTTCTTT.

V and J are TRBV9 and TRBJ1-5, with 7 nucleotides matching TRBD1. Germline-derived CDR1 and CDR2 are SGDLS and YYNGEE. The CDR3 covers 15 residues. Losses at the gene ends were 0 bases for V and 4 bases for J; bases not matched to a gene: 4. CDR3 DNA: TGTGCCAGCAGCGTAGGTGGGACAGATAATCAGCCCCAGCATTTT. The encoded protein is CASSVGGTDNQPQHF. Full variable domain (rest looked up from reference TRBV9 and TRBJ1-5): DSGVTQTPKHLITATGQRVTLRCSPRSGDLSVYWYQQSLDQGLQFLIQYYNGEERAKGNILERFSAQQFPDLHSELNLSSLELGDSALYFCASSVGGTDNQPQHFGDGTRLSIL.

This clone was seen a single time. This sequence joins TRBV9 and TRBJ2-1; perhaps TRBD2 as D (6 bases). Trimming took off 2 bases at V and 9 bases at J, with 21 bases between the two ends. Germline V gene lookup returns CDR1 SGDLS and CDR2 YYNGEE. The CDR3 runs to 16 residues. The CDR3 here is CASSVDPGTPKIEQFF. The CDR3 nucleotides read TGTGCCAGCAGCGTTGATCCCGGGACTCCTAAGATTGAGCAGTTCTTC.

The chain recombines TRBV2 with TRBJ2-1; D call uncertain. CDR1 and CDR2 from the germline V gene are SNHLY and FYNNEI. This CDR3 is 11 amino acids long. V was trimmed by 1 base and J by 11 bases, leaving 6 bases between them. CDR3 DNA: TGTGCCAGCAGTGAAGTGAGCCAGCAGTTCTTC. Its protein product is CASSEVSQQFF.

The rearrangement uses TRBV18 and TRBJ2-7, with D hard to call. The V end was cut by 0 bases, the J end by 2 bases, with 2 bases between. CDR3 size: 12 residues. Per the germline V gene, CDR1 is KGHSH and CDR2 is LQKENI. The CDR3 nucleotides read TGTGCCAGCTCACCACCTACCTACGAGCAGTACTTC. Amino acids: CASSPPTYEQYF.

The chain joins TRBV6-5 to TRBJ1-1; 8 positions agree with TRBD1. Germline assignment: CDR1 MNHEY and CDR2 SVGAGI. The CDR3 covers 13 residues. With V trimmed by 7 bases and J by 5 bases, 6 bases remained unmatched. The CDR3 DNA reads TGTGCCAGCAACGACAGGGGAAAGACTGAAGCTTTCTTT. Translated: CASNDRGKTEAFF.

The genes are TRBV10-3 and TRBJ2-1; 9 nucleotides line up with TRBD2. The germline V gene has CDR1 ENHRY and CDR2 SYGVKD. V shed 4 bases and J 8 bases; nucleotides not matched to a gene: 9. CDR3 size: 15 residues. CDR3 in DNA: TGTGCCATCAGTGGGGTGGCTAGCGGGATCGATGAGCAGTTCTTC. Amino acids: CAISGVASGIDEQFF.

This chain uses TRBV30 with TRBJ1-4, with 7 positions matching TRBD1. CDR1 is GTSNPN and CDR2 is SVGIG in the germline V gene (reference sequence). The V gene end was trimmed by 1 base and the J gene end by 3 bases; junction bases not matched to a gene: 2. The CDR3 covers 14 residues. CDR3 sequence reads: CAWSGGQPNEKLFF. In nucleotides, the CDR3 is TGTGCCTGGAGTGGGGGACAGCCTAATGAAAAACTGTTTTTT.

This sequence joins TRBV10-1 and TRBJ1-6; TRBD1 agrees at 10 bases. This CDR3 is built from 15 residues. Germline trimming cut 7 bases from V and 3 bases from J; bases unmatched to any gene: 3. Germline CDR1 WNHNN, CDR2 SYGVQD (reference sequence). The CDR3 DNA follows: TGCGCCAGCAACCGGGACAGGGGCTATAATTCACCCCTCCACTTT. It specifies CASNRDRGYNSPLHF.